A selection of T cell receptor beta chains follows, all from one sample in a study of cytomegalovirus exposure and HLA in healthy donors. TCRdb's table, derived via immunoSEQ multiplex PCR, lists solely in-frame clones and lacks some. The sample lists approximately 170,000 clones; roughly 85% were seen once. The sequenced material came from PBMCs. These receptors came from a boy aged 2 to 10 in good health and CMV-seronegative. The CDR3 runs from the conserved cysteine through the conserved F or W. Each record gives: D gene, J gene, V gene, CDR3 protein. The D gene is left open where the match is weak.

d_gene: TRBD1
j_gene: TRBJ1-3
v_gene: TRBV9
CDR3aa: CASSNDRRDRDRSGNTIYF

d_gene: .
j_gene: TRBJ1-1
v_gene: TRBV9
CDR3aa: CASSVAREMNTEAFF

d_gene: .
j_gene: TRBJ2-3
v_gene: TRBV20-1
CDR3aa: CSARTDTQYF

d_gene: .
j_gene: TRBJ2-7
v_gene: TRBV4-2
CDR3aa: CASSQVGSSYEQYF

d_gene: .
j_gene: TRBJ1-1
v_gene: TRBV10-3
CDR3aa: CAIRTSGDAEAFF

d_gene: TRBD1
j_gene: TRBJ1-4
v_gene: TRBV6-1
CDR3aa: CASSIRDRRGEKLFF

d_gene: TRBD1
j_gene: TRBJ1-3
v_gene: TRBV19
CDR3aa: CASLGQESGEKRNTIYF

d_gene: TRBD2
j_gene: TRBJ2-6
v_gene: TRBV5-6
CDR3aa: CASSLVRLARVSGANVLTF

d_gene: TRBD1
j_gene: TRBJ1-2
v_gene: TRBV6-1
CDR3aa: CASSETTGGFGYGYTF

d_gene: .
j_gene: TRBJ2-7
v_gene: TRBV5-8
CDR3aa: CASREQGSYEQYF